The source of this T cell receptor beta chain is a study of T cells in Graves' hyperthyroidism and ophthalmopathy (dated by TCRdb to about 2019). For the study in its entirety: Peripheral blood was collected at initial diagnosis, before any treatment. To identify TCR V-J signatures that set the groups apart, the researchers used a discovery cohort of about a hundred patients, made up of around 40 with Graves' ophthalmopathy and some 60 with stable Graves' hyperthyroidism. Prospective prediction of ophthalmopathy was tested in an independent validation cohort consisting of 18 to 20 hyperthyroidism patients and over 15 patients who later progressed to ophthalmopathy. The roughly 91 discovery patients were randomly divided into training and test sets at a 7:3 ratio. In about 6 Graves' hyperthyroidism patients, the study also compared T-cell repertoires from thyroid tissue with T-cell repertoires from blood. After blood sampling, hyperthyroidism patients were treated with methimazole at a starting dose of 30 mg daily, and ophthalmopathy patients were treated with high-dose intravenous methylprednisolone. TCR Vbeta CDR3 sequencing of approximately 140 peripheral blood samples (over 40 ophthalmopathy, approximately 80 hyperthyroidism and around 17 progressor patients) is reported in the paper.

Stable Graves' hyperthyroidism was defined as no progression to ophthalmopathy during 18 months of follow-up. The hyperthyroidism patients were between 18 and 65 years old and newly diagnosed, with a disease duration of less than 2 months. Exclusion was applied to patients with uncontrolled infections, other autoimmune diseases, pregnancy or lactation. Diagnoses were established on the basis of clinical symptoms, serum thyroxine and TRAb, thyroid ultrasound, and orbital computed tomography. PBMCs were isolated from more than 8 ml of fresh peripheral blood by Ficoll-Paque density gradient centrifugation. Trizol reagent was used to extract total RNA, and RNA quality was then checked on an Agilent 2100 Bioanalyzer. Amplification of TCR beta CDR3 regions was carried out from RNA transcripts. The TCR CDR3 was subjected to a first round of RT-PCR using the HTBI primer set and the Qiagen OneStep RT-PCR kit. A second multiplex PCR round built the libraries, followed by size selection and purification. Paired-end sequencing of the libraries was performed with 100 bp reads on an Illumina HiSeq2000. In the paper's pipeline: SOAPnuke was used to process the raw data, throwing out any read that contained adapters or uncalled bases, had a mean Phred below 15, or lacked an exact constant-primer or identifier match. COPE v1.2.5 was used to merge high-quality paired reads, and clonotypes were defined as unique nucleotide sequences. MiTCR v1.1 was used to align the clonotypes against IMGT TRBV, TRBD and TRBJ reference segments. The analysis included only V-J combinations with a frequency above 0.0001, which together covered about 99% of the repertoires. The TCS score was defined as the ratio of F50 (clonal expansion) to E x V (chaos), calculated using BLOSUM62-based TCRdist between CDR3 peptides within each V-J. Welch's t-statistics and random forest reduced around 550 V-J features to 10 to 15, which were used in a naive Bayes classifier (R e1071). TCRdb itself trimmed the public reads at Q25 with fastp, ran MiXCR and retained productive beta chains. A single entry per CDR3 protein holds the most common genes and DNA from its merged rows. TCRdb's processing, not the authors' own work, is the source of the V and J calls. The sample includes 600,000 to 650,000 distinct CDR3 sequences, with around 15% observed a single time. The top ten constitute around 4% of the sample.

Inclusive of the bounding cysteine and phenylalanine, the CDR3 is 18 residues long. CDR3 DNA only is kept here, 54 bases in frame from base 1. Relative to germline, V is missing 5 bases and J is missing 4 bases, with 17 bases of the junction outside any gene match. Taken from the germline V gene (reference sequence), the CDR1 and CDR2 loops are DFQATT and SNEGSKA. Ten or more counts support this clonotype. Its specific antigen is unknown. No base-level quality is on record; no much larger clone is a single base apart. General findings and caveats noted by the study authors: No statistical method was used to set the sample size in advance, and investigators knew the group allocation. Most expanded thyroid clonotypes (frequency above 0.001) were also detected in blood, a finding suggesting that blood repertoires may reflect thyroid immune responses. A model built on a 13 V-J signature distinguished ophthalmopathy from stable hyperthyroidism, reaching 87.88% sensitivity and under 84% specificity in cross-validation and 80%/75% in testing. During validation, the model predicted progression to ophthalmopathy a median of about 6.5 months ahead of onset, with around 71% sensitivity and 72.22% specificity.

The chain links TRBV20-1 with TRBJ2-3; TRBD2 agrees with 11 junctional bases. The sequenced sample was blood. The sequence came from a woman younger than 45 with Graves' hyperthyroidism. The DNA sequence is as follows: TGCAGTGCTCCGAAACGGTCGTCTAGCGGGAGGACGGCAGATACGCAGTATTTT. Its product reads: CSAPKRSSSGRTADTQYF.